Sequencing of this TCR beta chain was carried out in a study of control samples from healthy donors and cancer patients (TCRdb year 2020). V drops 1 base and J drops 6 bases, leaving 9 bases in between. Spanning cysteine to phenylalanine, the CDR3 consists of 13 amino acids. Of all the DNA, just the CDR3 is kept, 39 bases in frame from base 1. CDR1 and CDR2 (SGHNT, YYREEE) derive from the germline V gene (reference sequence). Receptor libraries were prepared by the immunoSEQ multiplex PCR assay. Held by TCRdb, this immuneACCESS table contains in-frame sequences only and omits some clones. Under half of the omission traces to an unresolved V gene where checked; the cause of the rest is unknown. For this sample there are tens of thousands of clones; 85% to 95% appear just once. Around a quarter of the sample rests with the top ten. Regarding this clone: What antigen it recognizes has not been identified. Base qualities are not provided; no much larger clone lies one nucleotide away.

The material sequenced was PBMCs. The receptor was isolated from a woman between 45 and 60 years old with head and neck cancer. In this chain, TRBV5-4 is recombined with TRBJ2-3; a confident D gene designation cannot be given. In nucleotides, the sequence is TGTGCCAGCAGCTTGCCGTCATCGGATACGCAGTATTTT. This is translated as CASSLPSSDTQYF.